Listed below are T cell receptor beta chains from one sample, sequenced in a study of radiotherapy plus CTLA-4 blockade in lung cancer. Here immunoSEQ multiplex PCR was the method, and the copy in TCRdb shows in-frame clones only, minus some. The repertoire holds 26,000 or so clones, with about four fifths as singletons. Material: peripheral blood, obtained from a patient treated with radiotherapy plus ipilimumab. The receptor set was obtained from a human donor with non-small cell lung cancer that progressed on radiotherapy plus ipilimumab. Each CDR3 is given with its conserved first and last residue. D genes are given only for firm matches. Only part of the rows carry a size: once, few, many, or a class if the clone is expanded.

length: 16; size: NA; V: TRBV7-2; D: TRBD1; J: TRBJ2-2; CDR3: CASSLVTGDYTGELFF; DNA: TGTGCCAGCAGCTTAGTGACAGGGGATTACACCGGGGAGCTGTTTTTT
length: 15; size: NA; V: TRBV7-2; D: NA; J: TRBJ1-3; CDR3: CASSLSGASGNTIYF; DNA: TGTGCCAGCAGCTTAAGCGGGGCTTCTGGAAACACCATATATTTT
length: 15; size: NA; V: TRBV5-1; D: NA; J: TRBJ2-5; CDR3: CASSILQGYQETQYF; DNA: TGCGCCAGCAGCATTTTACAGGGATACCAAGAGACCCAGTACTTC
length: 12; size: once; V: TRBV29-1; D: TRBD1; J: TRBJ2-3; CDR3: CSVTGDGDTQYF; DNA: TGCAGCGTTACAGGGGACGGAGATACGCAGTATTTT
length: 14; size: NA; V: TRBV19; D: NA; J: TRBJ2-7; CDR3: CASSNRADSYEQYF; DNA: TGTGCCAGTAGTAACCGGGCTGACTCCTACGAGCAGTACTTC
length: 16; size: NA; V: TRBV9; D: NA; J: TRBJ2-2; CDR3: CASSAPQSPNTGELFF; DNA: TGTGCCAGCAGCGCCCCACAGAGCCCGAACACCGGGGAGCTGTTTTTT
length: 11; size: NA; V: TRBV29-1; D: NA; J: TRBJ1-1; CDR3: CSVEVNTEAFF; DNA: TGCAGCGTTGAGGTGAACACTGAAGCTTTCTTT
length: 13; size: NA; V: TRBV11-1; D: NA; J: TRBJ2-3; CDR3: CASSSQGTGLQYF; DNA: TGTGCCAGCAGCTCACAGGGTACGGGATTGCAGTATTTT
length: 16; size: NA; V: TRBV7-9; D: TRBD1; J: TRBJ2-7; CDR3: CASSLRGTGGSYEQYF; DNA: TGTGCCAGCAGCTTACGTGGGACAGGGGGCTCCTACGAGCAGTACTTC
length: 14; size: NA; V: TRBV28; D: TRBD1; J: TRBJ2-2; CDR3: CASTRTGIPGELFF; DNA: TGTGCCAGCACCAGGACAGGGATTCCCGGGGAGCTGTTTTTT